A single count supports the clone carrying this T cell receptor beta chain. Some clones are missing from TCRdb's copy, which holds only in-frame ones; the method was immunoSEQ multiplex PCR. The repertoire includes 25,000 to 35,000 clones, 89% of them detected once, and roughly 6.9% sits in the top ten. The CDR3 consists of 13 residues. V was cut by 1 base and J by 2 bases, with 6 bases left in between. Germline CDR1 and CDR2: LNHDA and SQIVND (reference sequence). This sample is part of a study of T cell changes during pregnancy in multiple sclerosis. This TCR was sampled from a female donor with multiple sclerosis, enrolled in a pregnancy study. The rearrangement links TRBV19 to TRBJ2-7; D possibly corresponds to TRBD2 (5 bases). The sequencing here drew on CD8+ T cells from peripheral blood mononuclear cells, taken in the second trimester of pregnancy. The DNA for the CDR3 is TGTGCCAGTAGTATAGGGAGGCCCTACGAGCAGTACTTC. Protein product: CASSIGRPYEQYF.